These 20 T cell receptor beta chains were all obtained from the same sample, sequenced in a study of blood T cell repertoires in COVID-19 (dated by TCRdb to 2019 to 2021). Libraries came from the immunoSEQ multiplex PCR assay. This is the immuneACCESS table as TCRdb keeps it, with only in-frame sequences that have V and J called. A part of the clones is gone; compared with another copy, unresolved V genes explain less than half, and the rest is unexplained. The sample profile shows about 250,000 clones; approximately 89% of them were found once. The biggest ten clones account for approximately 6% of the sample. Sequenced: peripheral blood. The receptors come from a woman aged 25 to 39 with COVID-19, enrolled during active disease.

This rearrangement joins TRBV6-2 or TRBV6-3 to TRBJ2-3, with TRBD2 as a possible D gene (5 bases). The germline CDR1 and CDR2 sequences are MNHEY and SVGEGT. This CDR3 has 12 amino acids. V dropped 5 bases and J dropped 10 bases, with 13 bases sitting between them. The CDR3 DNA follows: TGTGCCAGCAGTCCCCCTGGGCGGGCGCAGTATTTT. Translating gives CASSPPGRAQYF.

The rearrangement links TRBV18 to TRBJ1-5; no clear D gene. Trimming stripped 6 bases from V and 5 bases from J, with 11 bases between. The CDR3 contains 13 residues. Germline-derived CDR1 and CDR2 are KGHSH and LQKENI. DNA of the CDR3: TGTGCCAGCTCTTACGGGTTGGATCAGCCCCAGCATTTT. It codes for CASSYGLDQPQHF.

The chain links TRBV11-2 to TRBJ2-5; tentatively, D is TRBD1 (6 bases). V lost 5 bases and J lost 2, with 27 bases in between. The germline V gene has CDR1 SGHAT and CDR2 FQNNGV. This CDR3 spans 19 amino acids. CDR3 in amino acids: CASSAQGLVGADSQETQYF. The CDR3 DNA is TGTGCCAGCAGCGCCCAGGGGCTAGTTGGGGCCGATAGTCAAGAGACCCAGTACTTC.

The chain joins TRBV7-6 to TRBJ1-4; TRBD1 matches at 7 bases. V shed 6 bases and J 7 bases; nucleotides not matched to a gene: 14. Germline loops: CDR1 SGHVS, CDR2 FNYEAQ. The CDR3 loop spans 16 amino acids. The CDR3 DNA follows: TGTGCCAGCAGTTCCCGACAGGGACGGTATGGTGAAAAACTGTTTTTT. It encodes CASSSRQGRYGEKLFF.

The CDR3 reads CASSKELAGGPHTGELFF. The CDR3 DNA is TGTGCCAGCAGCAAAGAGCTAGCGGGAGGGCCCCACACCGGGGAGCTGTTTTTT. V usage is TRBV2 and J usage is TRBJ2-2, with 12 bases that match TRBD2. V dropped 6 bases and J dropped 3; count of bases not matched to a gene: 11. The CDR3 covers 18 residues. Germline-derived CDR1 and CDR2 are SNHLY and FYNNEI.

The chain combines TRBV21-1 with TRBJ1-2. TRBV21-1 is noted as a pseudogene. The CDR3 loop spans 14 amino acids. CDR3 amino acids: CASSKGVLLYGYTF. DNA for the CDR3: TGTGCCAGCAGCAAAGGTGTACTCCTCTATGGCTACACCTTC.

The chain combines TRBV15 with TRBJ1-2, with no clear D. The CDR3 sequence is 13 residues long. With 0 bases removed from V and 3 bases from J, the gap between germline ends came to 5 bases. Germline lookup yields CDR1 LNHNV and CDR2 YYDKDF (reference sequence). CDR3 nucleotides: TGTGCCACCAGCAGAGAGCGCGACTATGGCTACACCTTC. This sequence encodes CATSRERDYGYTF.

This clone was found once. The chain recombines TRBV19 with TRBJ1-3, with a possible D match to TRBD1 (5 bases). The V end was cut by 7 bases, the J end by 4 bases, with 14 bases between. There are 14 residues in the CDR3. Germline V gives CDR1 LNHDA, CDR2 SQIVND (reference sequence). The CDR3 reads CASNSGEIGNTIYF. DNA of the CDR3: TGTGCCAGTAATTCGGGGGAAATAGGAAACACCATATATTTT.

CDR3 DNA: TGTGCCAGCAGTTTTACAGGGACAGGGAGGGTCTATGGCTACACCTTC. This encodes CASSFTGTGRVYGYTF. The chain has TRBV28 and TRBJ1-2, with 9 bases identical to TRBD1. The V gene end was trimmed by 3 bases and the J gene end by 4 bases; junction bases not matched to a gene: 9. This CDR3 is 16 amino acids long. The V gene's germline CDR1 is MDHEN and CDR2 SYDVKM.

This chain connects TRBV6-5 to TRBJ1-3, with D possibly being TRBD1 (5 bases). V lost 6 bases and J 2 bases, leaving 14 bases between the germline ends. Germline CDR1 is MNHEY and CDR2 is SVGAGI. CDR3 length equals 15 residues. DNA for the CDR3: TGTGCCAGCAGCCCCGACAGAAGACCTGGAAACACCATATATTTT. Its translation: CASSPDRRPGNTIYF.

This chain connects TRBV29-1 to TRBJ1-2; no reliable D call. V was pared by 3 bases and J by 4 bases, with 9 bases between. Germline V gives CDR1 SQVTM, CDR2 ANQGSEA. This CDR3 spans 12 amino acids. For the CDR3, the DNA is TGCAGCGTTGATTCCAGTTTCTATGGCTACACCTTC. Protein: CSVDSSFYGYTF.

This chain connects TRBV18 to TRBJ2-1; no clear D. The germline V gene encodes CDR1 KGHSH and CDR2 LQKENI. Trimming took 3 bases from V and 8 from J, leaving 5 bases between them. CDR3 length equals 11 residues. The CDR3 DNA follows: TGTGCCAGCTCACCTGAGTATGAGCAGTTCTTC. Its protein product is CASSPEYEQFF.

The rearrangement links TRBV4-3 to TRBJ2-1, with a tentative D call TRBD2 (6 bases). The CDR3 covers 16 residues. Trimming pared 1 base from V and 9 bases from J, leaving 19 bases between. Germline V CDR1 and CDR2: LGHNA, YSLEER. The CDR3 DNA follows: TGCGCCAGCAGCCAAGTTGGGTCGGCGGGGTTACGTGAGCAGTTCTTC. Translating gives CASSQVGSAGLREQFF.

In this sample, this clone turned up once. The rearrangement joins TRBV6-1 to TRBJ1-6; 9 bases agree with TRBD1. The V gene's germline CDR1 is MNHNS and CDR2 SASEGT. The CDR3 consists of 14 residues. Trimming cost V 3 bases and J 14 bases; bases outside gene matches: 8. The CDR3 reads CASSENPGQGALHF. For the CDR3, the DNA is TGTGCCAGCAGTGAGAACCCGGGACAGGGCGCCCTCCACTTT.

The V and J genes are TRBV6-2 or TRBV6-3 and TRBJ2-7; 8 nucleotides align to TRBD1. Losses at the gene ends were 5 bases for V and 3 bases for J; bases not matched to a gene: 9. CDR1 and CDR2 from the germline V gene are MNHEY and SVGEGT. The CDR3 consists of 15 residues. The CDR3 spells CASSPGGQGFYEQYF. In DNA, the CDR3 is TGTGCCAGCAGTCCCGGCGGACAGGGTTTCTACGAGCAGTACTTC.

V gene TRBV27 combines with J gene TRBJ1-3; unclear D gene. CDR1 and CDR2 from the germline V gene are MNHEY and SMNVEV (reference sequence). V lost 8 bases and J 3 bases, leaving 11 bases between the germline ends. The CDR3 is 13 residues long. CDR3 nucleotide sequence: TGTGCCAGCTCCGGGTATTATGGAAACACCATATATTTT. Its translation: CASSGYYGNTIYF.

The genes are TRBV28 and TRBJ2-7; 8 positions agree with TRBD2. The junction had 8 bases not matched to a gene; V was cut back by 10 bases and J by 0 bases. The CDR3 is 14 residues long. The germline gives CDR1 MDHEN, CDR2 SYDVKM. The CDR3 coding sequence is TGTGCCACCATGTCGGGGGGGTTCTCCTACGAGCAGTACTTC. This encodes CATMSGGFSYEQYF. The variable domain in full, with the rest retrieved from reference TRBV28 and TRBJ2-7, is DVKVTQSSRYLVKRTGEKVFLECVQDMDHENMFWYRQDPGLGLRLIYFSYDVKMKEKGDIPEGYSVSREKKERFSLILESASTNQTSMYLCATMSGGFSYEQYFGPGTRLTVT.

The chain recombines TRBV3-1 (or the pseudogene TRBV3-2) with TRBJ1-3, with D possibly TRBD1 on 5 matching bases. The CDR3 covers 14 residues. From germline, CDR1 is LGHDT and CDR2 YNNKEL (reference sequence). V lost 4 bases, J lost 4 bases, and 11 bases lay in between. CDR3 amino acids: CASSPLRVGNTIYF. In nucleotides, the CDR3 is TGTGCCAGCAGCCCCCTCAGGGTAGGAAACACCATATATTTT.

The V gene is TRBV12-3 or TRBV12-4, the J gene TRBJ1-2; 8 bases are shared with TRBD1. Trimming removed 6 bases from V and 8 bases from J; junction bases left unmatched: 5. CDR3 size: 12 residues. The CDR3 spells CASRDRGAGYTF. CDR3 in DNA: TGTGCCAGCAGAGACAGGGGAGCGGGCTACACCTTC.

The CDR3: CASSLRGGHGYTF. The CDR3 nucleotides read TGTGCCAGCAGCTTGCGAGGGGGCCATGGCTACACCTTC. The chain recombines TRBV5-4 with TRBJ1-2, with TRBD1 matching 7 bases. Trimming removed 1 base from V and 6 bases from J; junction bases left unmatched: 3. Germline values: CDR1 SGHNT, CDR2 YYREEE (reference sequence). CDR3 length: 13 residues. The whole variable domain, remainder taken from reference TRBV5-4 and TRBJ1-2, is ETGVTQSPTHLIKTRGQQVTLRCSSQSGHNTVSWYQQALGQGPQFIFQYYREEENGRGNFPPRFSGLQFPNYSSELNVNALELDDSALYLCASSLRGGHGYTFGSGTRLTVV.